This T cell receptor beta chain was recorded in a study of blood T cell repertoires in COVID-19. Study information: Sites across the United States, Italy and Spain contributed samples from acute and convalescent COVID-19. Sources were T cells, B-cell-depleted T cells, or PBMCs; the material itself was cDNA or gDNA.

Seattle researchers signed up patients amid active infection and tracked them longitudinally. There are 11 residues in the CDR3. Germline lookup yields CDR1 DFQATT and CDR2 SNEGSKA (reference sequence). The germline V and J ends were trimmed by 0 bases and 14 bases, with 11 bases remaining between them. In the original workflow: Scientists estimated how many nucleated cells there were by amplifying reference gene primers. Method: immunoSEQ multiplex PCR; TCRdb's copy keeps in-frame clones and lacks some. V, J and clone size reflect that table, while D and trimming were determined from the DNA. The repertoire has about 160,000 clones, approximately 84% of them found once; the top ten carry around 8.1%.

Sequenced: peripheral blood. The chain is built from TRBV20-1 and TRBJ2-1; no firm D call. The TCR originated in a woman in her fifties or sixties with COVID-19, enrolled during active disease. In DNA, the CDR3 is TGCAGTGCTAGAGATGGTAGGAGAGAGTTCTTC. Protein: CSARDGRREFF.